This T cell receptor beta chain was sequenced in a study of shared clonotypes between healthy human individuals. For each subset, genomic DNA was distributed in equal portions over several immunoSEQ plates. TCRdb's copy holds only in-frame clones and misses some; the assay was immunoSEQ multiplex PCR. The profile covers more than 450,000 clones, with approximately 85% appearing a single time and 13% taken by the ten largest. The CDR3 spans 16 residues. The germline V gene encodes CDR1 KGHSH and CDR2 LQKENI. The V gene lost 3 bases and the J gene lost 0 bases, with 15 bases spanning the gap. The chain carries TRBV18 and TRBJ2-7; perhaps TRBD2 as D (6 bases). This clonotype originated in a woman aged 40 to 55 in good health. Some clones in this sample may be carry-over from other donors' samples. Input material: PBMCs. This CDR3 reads CASSPGGGRSSYEQYF. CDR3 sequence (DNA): TGTGCCAGCTCACCTGGGGGAGGCAGGAGCTCCTACGAGCAGTACTTC.